This TCR beta chain was observed in a study of OX40 agonist ivuxolimab in advanced cancers. Study context: Participants averaged approximately 65 years of age (range roughly 23 to 85) and were 82.7% male.

Some clones are missing from TCRdb's copy, which holds only in-frame ones; the method was immunoSEQ multiplex PCR. The sample carries around 75,000 clones, roughly 86% recorded once. CDR1 SNHLY and CDR2 FYNNEI come from the germline V gene. Trimming took 6 bases from V and 3 from J, leaving 11 bases between them. The CDR3 is 13 residues long. The sequenced sample was CD4+ or CD8+ T cells sorted from blood, obtained in a trial of the OX40 agonist ivuxolimab. The chain combines TRBV2 with TRBJ1-1, with TRBD1 as a possible D gene (5 bases). The sequence derives from an adult with an advanced solid tumor such as melanoma, head and neck, liver or kidney cancer. This CDR3 is CASRLRDDTEAFF. The CDR3 DNA reads TGTGCCAGCAGGCTCCGGGACGACACTGAAGCTTTCTTT.